A single sample is the source of the 20 T cell receptor beta chains below, sequenced in a study of radiation and T cells in renal cell carcinoma. Time point in this sample: baseline pretreatment blood. Described treatment: 15 Gy SBRT to primary tumor, nephrectomy 4 weeks later. TCRdb's table, derived via immunoSEQ multiplex PCR, lists solely in-frame clones and lacks some. The table shows 130,000 to 150,000 clones, with roughly 88% occurring only once. The sample in question was blood, obtained from a patient whose treatment included radiotherapy and nephrectomy. Receptors originate from a woman between 50 and 59 years old with renal cell carcinoma.

The V call is TRBV18, the J call TRBJ1-1; 7 bases are shared with TRBD1. The CDR3 length is 14 residues. CDR1 is KGHSH, CDR2 LQKENI, per germline. V was clipped by 5 bases and J by 4 bases; unmatched bases: 7. CDR3 coding DNA: TGTGCCAGCTCATTCGACAGGGAAGGCACTGAAGCTTTCTTT. Amino acids: CASSFDREGTEAFF.

This chain connects TRBV11-3 to TRBJ1-2; D gene uncertain. Trimming shortened V by 2 bases and J by 6 bases, and 10 bases separated the two germline ends. The CDR3 runs 13 residues. The germline gives CDR1 SGHNT, CDR2 YENEEA. CDR3 region: CASSLRGGHGYTF. The CDR3 nucleotides are TGTGCCAGCAGCTTACGGGGAGGTCATGGCTACACCTTC.

This clone was observed a single time. The chain joins TRBV5-6 to TRBJ1-1; D ambiguous. The germline CDR1 and CDR2 sequences are SGHDT and YYEEEE. V lost 2 bases to trimming and J lost 7 bases, with 9 bases between them. The CDR3 length is 12 residues. CDR3: CASSFGRGEAFF. The CDR3 region has the DNA TGTGCCAGCAGCTTTGGCCGGGGTGAAGCTTTCTTT.

This sequence joins TRBV19 and TRBJ1-5, with D possibly TRBD1 on 5 matching bases. Per the germline V gene, CDR1 is LNHDA and CDR2 is SQIVND (reference sequence). Trimming shortened V by 4 bases and J by 3 bases, and 16 bases separated the two germline ends. CDR3 length equals 16 residues. Here the CDR3 DNA reads TGTGCCAGTAGTACTGGGGGGACCCCCTACAATCAGCCCCAGCATTTT. Translating gives CASSTGGTPYNQPQHF.

The chain recombines TRBV5-1 with TRBJ1-6, with 8 nucleotides matching TRBD1. Germline CDR1 SGHRS, CDR2 YFSETQ. J gave up 7 bases and V 3 bases, and 3 bases lay outside the gene matches. The CDR3 spans 14 residues. The CDR3 DNA sequence: TGCGCCAGCAGCTGGGGACAGGAAAATTCACCCCTCCACTTT. Encoded protein: CASSWGQENSPLHF.

This chain joins TRBV18 and TRBJ2-5; weak D call: TRBD2 (6 bases). Germline-derived CDR1 and CDR2 are KGHSH and LQKENI. This CDR3 is built from 13 residues. The V end was cut by 4 bases, the J end by 5 bases, with 11 bases between. The CDR3 DNA reads as TGTGCCAGCTCACAAAACCGGGGGGAGACCCAGTACTTC. Amino acid sequence: CASSQNRGETQYF.

This chain links TRBV6-5 with TRBJ2-1; maybe TRBD1 (5 bases). CDR1 is MNHEY and CDR2 is SVGAGI in the germline V gene. The V gene lost 2 bases and the J gene lost 8 bases, with 10 bases spanning the gap. The CDR3 totals 13 residues. The CDR3 loop is CASSYRSRDEQFF. The CDR3, as DNA: TGTGCCAGCAGTTACCGGAGCAGGGATGAGCAGTTCTTC.

The chain carries TRBV4-1 and TRBJ1-2; 9 positions match TRBD1. Germline CDR1 and CDR2: MGHRA and YSYEKL. The CDR3 totals 16 residues. V lost 5 bases, J lost 7 bases, and 14 bases stayed unmatched. The DNA of the CDR3 is TGCGCCAGCAGCGAACCCAGGGACAGGGTAGATTCTGGCTACACCTTC. It specifies CASSEPRDRVDSGYTF.

The chain couples TRBV13 to TRBJ2-5; TRBD1 might be the D (6 bases). The V end lost 3 bases, the J end lost 5 bases, and 16 bases lay between the germline ends. Germline V gene lookup returns CDR1 PRHDT and CDR2 FYEKMQ (reference sequence). CDR3 length equals 15 residues. The CDR3 reads CASSFSTGVWETQYF. DNA of the CDR3: TGTGCCAGCAGCTTCTCGACAGGAGTTTGGGAGACCCAGTACTTC. The full variable domain, with the rest looked up from reference TRBV13 and TRBJ2-5, is AAGVIQSPRHLIKEKRETATLKCYPIPRHDTVYWYQQGPGQDPQFLISFYEKMQSDKGSIPDRFSAQQFSDYHSELNMSSLELGDSALYFCASSFSTGVWETQYFGPGTRLLVL.

The rearrangement links TRBV9 to TRBJ1-1; 8 bases agree with TRBD1. Losses at the gene ends were 3 bases for V and 5 bases for J; bases not matched to a gene: 12. The CDR3 totals 16 residues. The germline V gene has CDR1 SGDLS and CDR2 YYNGEE. CDR3 DNA sequence: TGTGCCAGCAGCGCGGCCCCCCAGGGGGCATGGACTGAAGCTTTCTTT. This encodes CASSAAPQGAWTEAFF. The full variable domain, with the rest looked up from reference TRBV9 and TRBJ1-1, is DSGVTQTPKHLITATGQRVTLRCSPRSGDLSVYWYQQSLDQGLQFLIQYYNGEERAKGNILERFSAQQFPDLHSELNLSSLELGDSALYFCASSAAPQGAWTEAFFGQGTRLTVV.

The CDR3 sequence is CASSPGGPMNTEAFF. The CDR3 DNA sequence: TGTGCCAGCAGTCCGGGGGGCCCTATGAACACTGAAGCTTTCTTT. The chain recombines TRBV4-2 with TRBJ1-1; tentative D call: TRBD1 (6 bases). The germline CDR1 and CDR2 sequences are LGHNA and YNFKEQ. V was pared by 6 bases and J by 0 bases, with 14 bases between. This CDR3 has 15 residues.

This chain links TRBV2 with TRBJ2-3; maybe TRBD2 (5 bases). V was cut by 7 bases and J by 6 bases, with 11 bases left in between. Germline CDR1 SNHLY, CDR2 FYNNEI. The CDR3 runs 12 residues. The CDR3 nucleotides read TGTGCCAGCACTCCGACGGGGGATACGCAGTATTTT. Translating it yields CASTPTGDTQYF.

This chain connects TRBV27 to TRBJ1-1; TRBD1 is a possible D gene (5 bases). With 5 bases removed from V and 1 base from J, the gap between germline ends came to 11 bases. The CDR3 sequence is 14 residues long. Germline V gene lookup returns CDR1 MNHEY and CDR2 SMNVEV (reference sequence). CDR3 DNA: TGTGCCAGCAGTAAACGGGACGGGAACACTGAAGCTTTCTTT. Protein: CASSKRDGNTEAFF.

The genes are TRBV19 and TRBJ1-1, with unresolved D. Between the trimmed V and J ends, which lost 4 bases and 1 base, there was a span of 10 bases. This CDR3 has 14 amino acids. CDR1 is LNHDA and CDR2 is SQIVND in the germline V gene (reference sequence). This CDR3 is CASSKGTANTEAFF. CDR3 nucleotides: TGTGCCAGTAGTAAGGGCACAGCGAACACTGAAGCTTTCTTT.

The chain couples TRBV7-3 to TRBJ2-1; D is undetermined. Deletions cut 5 bases from V and 3 bases from J, with 14 bases between. Germline values: CDR1 SGHTA, CDR2 FQGTGA. The CDR3 consists of 15 residues. DNA of the CDR3: TGTGCCAGCAGCACCCGCCCGAGTAACTACAATGAGCAGTTCTTC. The encoded protein is CASSTRPSNYNEQFF. The full variable domain, completed using reference TRBV7-3 and TRBJ2-1, is GAGVSQTPSNKVTEKGKYVELRCDPISGHTALYWYRQSLGQGPEFLIYFQGTGAADDSGLPNDRFFAVRPEGSVSTLKIQRTERGDSAVYLCASSTRPSNYNEQFFGPGTRLTVL.

The chain couples TRBV6-5 to TRBJ1-2; 12 nucleotides line up with TRBD1. The CDR3 covers 13 residues. J gave up 8 bases and V 4 bases, and 2 bases lay outside the gene matches. CDR1 is MNHEY and CDR2 is SVGAGI in the germline V gene. The DNA of the CDR3 is TGTGCCAGCAGTTGGGACAGGGGGCGCGGCTACACCTTC. Its translation: CASSWDRGRGYTF.

The gene calls are TRBV9 and TRBJ2-3; D not certain. The CDR3 is 15 residues long. Germline V CDR1 and CDR2: SGDLS, YYNGEE. With 3 bases removed from V and 1 base from J, the gap between germline ends came to 12 bases. CDR3 DNA: TGTGCCAGCAGCGGACGCAACCGACGCACAGATACGCAGTATTTT. It encodes CASSGRNRRTDTQYF.

This clone was detected only once. The chain has TRBV9 and TRBJ1-1, with D possibly being TRBD1 (6 bases). The CDR3 runs 14 residues. Between the trimmed V and J ends, which lost 0 bases and 5 bases, there was a span of 11 bases. The germline gives CDR1 SGDLS, CDR2 YYNGEE. The DNA for the CDR3 is TGTGCCAGCAGCGTAGGTCAGGGGCCGACTGAAGCTTTCTTT. It specifies CASSVGQGPTEAFF.

The V and J genes are TRBV4-3 and TRBJ1-2, with D uncertain. This CDR3 spans 14 amino acids. The germline CDR1 and CDR2 sequences are LGHNA and YSLEER. Trimming shortened V by 1 base and J by 2 bases, and 8 bases separated the two germline ends. CDR3 loop: CASSQGTVNYGYTF. The CDR3 DNA reads TGCGCCAGCAGCCAAGGAACAGTCAACTATGGCTACACCTTC.

This chain uses TRBV5-6 with TRBJ2-3; 9 bases align to TRBD1. This CDR3 is built from 14 residues. J lost 4 bases, V lost 0 bases, and 0 bases had no gene match. The germline V gene encodes CDR1 SGHDT and CDR2 YYEEEE. The CDR3 DNA sequence: TGTGCCAGCAGCTTGGGGGACAGGGCAGATACGCAGTATTTT. It specifies CASSLGDRADTQYF.